The clone carrying this T cell receptor beta chain has only one observation. Its antigen remains unidentified. The data originate from a study of somatic mutations in cytotoxic T cells in rheumatoid arthritis. Study-level information: Collection of patient blood (over 26 ml EDTA) took place right after diagnosis, before any treatment.

This table comes from immunoSEQ multiplex PCR, and its TCRdb copy is limited to in-frame clones, with some not included. The data contain about 15,000 clones, around 70% of them singletons. J lost 3 bases, V lost 2 bases, and 9 bases had no gene match. This CDR3 comprises 17 residues. Germline V gene sequence: CDR1 SNHLY, CDR2 FYNNEI. The CD4+ and CD8+ fractions came from positive magnetic bead selection and were purity-checked by flow cytometry. Study-wide findings and caveats: Between rheumatoid arthritis patients and age-matched healthy controls, CD8+ T-cell clonality showed no significant difference. In about an eighth of the roughly 60 patients, the largest CD8+ clone exceeded 20% of CD8+ cells.

The sequence derives from an adult with rheumatoid arthritis. This chain connects TRBV2 to TRBJ2-3, with 9 bases lining up with TRBD1. The specimen sequenced was CD8+ T cells sorted from blood. In DNA, the CDR3 is TGTGCCAGCAGTGAAATAGAGGGACAGGGACAGACAGATACGCAGTATTTT. Translating gives CASSEIEGQGQTDTQYF.